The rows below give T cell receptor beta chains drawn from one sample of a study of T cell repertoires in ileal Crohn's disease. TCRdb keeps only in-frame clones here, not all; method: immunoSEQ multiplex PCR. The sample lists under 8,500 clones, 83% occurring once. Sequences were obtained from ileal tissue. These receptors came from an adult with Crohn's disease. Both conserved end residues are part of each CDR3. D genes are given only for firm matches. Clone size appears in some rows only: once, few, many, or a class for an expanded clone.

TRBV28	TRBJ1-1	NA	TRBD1	TGTGCCGGCAGTTTAGGGACAGTCGAAATGAACACTGAAGCTTTCTTT	CAGSLGTVEMNTEAFF
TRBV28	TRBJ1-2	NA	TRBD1	TGTGCCAGCAGTTCCACAGGGGAAGGGCTCTATGGCTACACCTTC	CASSSTGEGLYGYTF
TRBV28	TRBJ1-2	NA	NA	TGTGCCAGCAGTTTACCACGGGGAGTCTATGGCTACACCTTC	CASSLPRGVYGYTF
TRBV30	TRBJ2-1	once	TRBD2	TGTGCCTGGAGTGGACTAGCGGGAGGGTACAATGAGCAGTTCTTC	CAWSGLAGGYNEQFF
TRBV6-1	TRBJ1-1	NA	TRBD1	TGTGCCAGCAGTCAGACAGGGGGAGAGAACACTGAAGCTTTCTTT	CASSQTGGENTEAFF
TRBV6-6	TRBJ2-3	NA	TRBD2	TGTGCCAGCAGTCTACTAGCGGGAGCAGATACGCAGTATTTT	CASSLLAGADTQYF
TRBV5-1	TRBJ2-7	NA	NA	TGCGCCAGCAGGGCCGGGACTGGAGAGCAGTACTTC	CASRAGTGEQYF
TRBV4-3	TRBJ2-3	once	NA	TGCGCCAGCAGCCAAGGTGGAGGGATGGCAGATACGCAGTATTTT	CASSQGGGMADTQYF
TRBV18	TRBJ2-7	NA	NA	TGTGCCAGCTCACCACCGAGAGAATCAGGGGTTACCTACGAGCAGTACTTC	CASSPPRESGVTYEQYF
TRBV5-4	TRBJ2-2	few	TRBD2	TGTGCCAGCAGCTTCCTAGCGGGAGGGAACACCGGGGAGCTGTTTTTT	CASSFLAGGNTGELFF
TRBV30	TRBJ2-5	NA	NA	TGTGCCTGGGCCGGCGGCTCCCAAGAGACCCAGTACTTC	CAWAGGSQETQYF
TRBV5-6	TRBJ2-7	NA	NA	TGTGCCAGCAGCTTAAACAGAATCGAGCAGTACTTC	CASSLNRIEQYF
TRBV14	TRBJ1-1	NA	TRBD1	TGTGCCAGCAGCCTACAGGGGTTTGGCACTGAAGCTTTCTTT	CASSLQGFGTEAFF
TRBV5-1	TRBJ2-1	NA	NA	TGCGCCAGCAGGGGGAGCTCCTACAATGAGCAGTTCTTC	CASRGSSYNEQFF
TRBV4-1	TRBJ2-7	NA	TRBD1	TGCGCCAGCAGCCAGCCCGGGACAGCGATCTACGAGCAGTACTTC	CASSQPGTAIYEQYF
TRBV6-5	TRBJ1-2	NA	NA	TGTGCCAGCAGTTACTCTGGGGAGCCCGGGAGCTACACCTTC	CASSYSGEPGSYTF
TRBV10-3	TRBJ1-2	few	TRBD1	TGTGCCATCAGGCCAGGGGACAGGGGGCCTGGCTACACCTTC	CAIRPGDRGPGYTF
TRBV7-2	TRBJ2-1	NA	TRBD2	TGTGCCAGCACGATGGGGGGGAGCAATGAGCAGTTCTTC	CASTMGGSNEQFF
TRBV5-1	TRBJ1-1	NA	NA	TGCGCCAGCAGCGGGGTGGGGACTGGGGCTTTCTTT	CASSGVGTGAFF
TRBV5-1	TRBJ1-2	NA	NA	TGCGCCAGCAGCTTAGAGGGCTATGGCTACACCTTC	CASSLEGYGYTF
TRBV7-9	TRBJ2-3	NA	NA	TGTGCCAGCAGCTTAGTCCTGGGAGAGACAGATACGCAGTATTTT	CASSLVLGETDTQYF
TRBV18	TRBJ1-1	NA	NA	TGTGCCAGCTCACGGAGGGGCACTGAAGCTTTCTTT	CASSRRGTEAFF
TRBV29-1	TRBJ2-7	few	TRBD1	TGCAGCGCCGGCGGGACAGGGAACGAGCAGTACTTC	CSAGGTGNEQYF
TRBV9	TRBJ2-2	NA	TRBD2	TGTGCCAGCAGCGTAGTAGGCGGGAGGGTCGGCGGGGAGCTGTTTTTT	CASSVVGGRVGGELFF
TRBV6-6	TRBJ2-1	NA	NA	TGTGCCAGCAGTCTCCCGGGGGACGGATACAATGAGCAGTTCTTC	CASSLPGDGYNEQFF
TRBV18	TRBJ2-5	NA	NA	TGTGCCAGCTCACCACTCGATGGCCCCGAGACCCAGTACTTC	CASSPLDGPETQYF
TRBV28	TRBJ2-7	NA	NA	TGTGCCAGCAGTTTTAGCTACGAGCAGTACTTC	CASSFSYEQYF
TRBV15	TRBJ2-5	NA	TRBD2	TGTGCCACCAGCAGACTAGCGGGGGGGGGAGAGACCCAGTACTTC	CATSRLAGGGETQYF
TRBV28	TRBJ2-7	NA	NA	TGTGCCAGCAGTCCATTCGGGGTTAGCTACTACGAGCAGTACTTC	CASSPFGVSYYEQYF
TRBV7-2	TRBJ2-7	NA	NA	TGTGCCAGCAGCTCTGACAGGACTCAGTACTTC	CASSSDRTQYF
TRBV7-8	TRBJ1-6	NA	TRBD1	TGTGCCAGCAGCGAGGGACAGATCCTGTTGAATTCACCCCTCCACTTT	CASSEGQILLNSPLHF
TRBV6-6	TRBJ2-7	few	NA	TGTGCCAGCAGTTTCCAGCGGAAATACGAGCAGTACTTC	CASSFQRKYEQYF
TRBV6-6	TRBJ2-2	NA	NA	TGTGCCAGCAGTTATCGCGCAGGGGAGGGCGGGGAGCTGTTTTTT	CASSYRAGEGGELFF
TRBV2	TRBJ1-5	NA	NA	TGTGCCAGCAAGGCCGGGGTACAGCAGCCCCAGCATTTT	CASKAGVQQPQHF